This TCR beta chain was sequenced in a study of identical twins. General study points: Diverse VJ usage suggested most zero-insertion clonotypes were not invariant T cells.

The CDR3 loop spans 14 amino acids. The ends were cut back, 2 bases at V and 1 base at J, with 8 bases in the middle. Germline V gives CDR1 KGHSH, CDR2 LQKENI. Template switching introduced a universal primer site, and the cDNA bore unique molecular identifiers. MiXCR, run by TCRdb on the 5' RACE reads, gives a single entry per CDR3 protein. The table lists 1,800,000 or so distinct CDR3 sequences, about 30% of them singletons. The table lists this clonotype with a few counts. Its target is unknown. The source material was cord blood. The clonotype was recovered from a newborn girl in good health. This sequence joins TRBV18 and TRBJ1-1; no firm D call. CDR3 sequence: CASSPFAGNTEAFF. The CDR3 DNA is TGTGCCAGCTCACCATTCGCAGGGAACACTGAAGCTTTCTTT.